The entry that follows covers one TCR beta chain sequence. Original methodology: For nucleated cells, counts were estimated from reference gene primer amplification. Assay used: immunoSEQ multiplex PCR; TCRdb lists only in-frame clones, some missing. D and trimming come from the DNA, and the V and J calls and clone size come from that table. The sample has hundreds of thousands of clones, 83% seen once. The sample belongs to a study of blood T cell repertoires in COVID-19. Study background: Sites in the United States, Italy and Spain provided acute and convalescent COVID-19 samples. Nucleic acid was either cDNA or gDNA, and it came from T cells, B-cell-depleted T cells, or PBMCs.

The sequenced sample consisted of peripheral blood. The sequence derives from a woman in her forties or fifties with acute or convalescent COVID-19.

CDR3 in DNA: TGTGCCAGCAGCCAAGAACAGTATCAGCCCCAGCATTTT. The encoded protein is CASSQEQYQPQHF. The chain links TRBV14 to TRBJ1-5; D is uncertain. V was cut by 0 bases and J by 5 bases, with 5 bases left in between. Germline V CDR1 and CDR2: SGHDN, FVKESK. The length of the CDR3 is 13 residues.